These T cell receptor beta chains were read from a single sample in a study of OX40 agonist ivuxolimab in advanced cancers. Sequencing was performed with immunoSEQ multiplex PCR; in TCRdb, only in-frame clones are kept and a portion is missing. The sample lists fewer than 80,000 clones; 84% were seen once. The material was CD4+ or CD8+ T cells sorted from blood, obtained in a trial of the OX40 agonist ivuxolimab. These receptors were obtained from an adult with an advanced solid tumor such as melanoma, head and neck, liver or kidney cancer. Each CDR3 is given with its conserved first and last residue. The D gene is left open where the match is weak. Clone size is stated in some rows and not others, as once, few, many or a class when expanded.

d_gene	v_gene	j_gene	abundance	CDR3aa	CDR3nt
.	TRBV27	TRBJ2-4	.	CASTAAGGDIQYF	TGTGCCAGCACGGCGGCAGGGGGGGACATTCAGTACTTC
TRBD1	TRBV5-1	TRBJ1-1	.	CASSFVGGDLQAFF	TGCGCCAGCAGCTTTGTAGGGGGCGACTTGCAAGCTTTCTTT
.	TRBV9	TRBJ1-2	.	CASRYPDGLNYGYTF	TGTGCCAGCAGGTACCCCGACGGGCTAAACTATGGCTACACCTTC
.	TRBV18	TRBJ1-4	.	CASSYYNWADQNEKLFF	TGTGCCAGCTCATACTACAATTGGGCAGATCAGAATGAAAAACTGTTTTTT
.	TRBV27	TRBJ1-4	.	CASSTQQPGYEKLFF	TGTGCCAGCAGTACCCAACAGCCAGGGTATGAAAAACTGTTTTTT
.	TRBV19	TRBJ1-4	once	CASSIRGDATNEKLFF	TGTGCCAGTAGTATTCGGGGAGATGCAACTAATGAAAAACTGTTTTTT
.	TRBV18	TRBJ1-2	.	CASSPESKVTYGYTF	TGTGCCAGCTCACCAGAATCTAAGGTTACCTATGGCTACACCTTC
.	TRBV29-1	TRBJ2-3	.	CSVGGYTDTQYF	TGCAGCGTTGGGGGATACACAGATACGCAGTATTTT
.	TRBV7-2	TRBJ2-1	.	CASSRARGGRTGNEQFF	TGTGCCAGCAGCCGGGCCCGGGGCGGAAGAACCGGGAATGAGCAGTTCTTC
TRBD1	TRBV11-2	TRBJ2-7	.	CASSLDRGREQYF	TGTGCCAGCAGCTTAGACAGGGGGCGCGAGCAGTACTTC
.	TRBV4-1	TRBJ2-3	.	CASSQGLGLSVDTQYF	TGCGCCAGCAGCCAAGGCTTGGGTCTTAGCGTAGATACGCAGTATTTT
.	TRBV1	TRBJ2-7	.	CTSSQIRPSLAGPEQYF	TGCACCAGCAGCCAAATACGCCCAAGCCTAGCGGGGCCCGAGCAGTACTTC
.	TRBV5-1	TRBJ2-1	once	CASSLGGSNEQFF	TGCGCCAGCAGCTTGGGAGGGTCGAATGAGCAGTTCTTC
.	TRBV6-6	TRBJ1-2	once	CASSYLTGGVYGYTF	TGTGCCAGCAGTTACTTGACGGGCGGCGTTTATGGCTACACCTTC
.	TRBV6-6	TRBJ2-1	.	CASSRWDLFNEQFF	TGTGCCAGCAGCAGATGGGACTTGTTCAATGAGCAGTTCTTC
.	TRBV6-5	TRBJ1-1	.	CASSYSRSLNTEAFF	TGTGCCAGCAGTTACTCCAGGTCTCTGAACACTGAAGCTTTCTTT
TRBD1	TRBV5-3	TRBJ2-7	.	CASSRNQGAHEQYF	TGTGCCAGCAGCCGTAATCAGGGGGCACATGAGCAGTACTTC
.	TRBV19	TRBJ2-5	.	CASAIKTGRGETQYF	TGTGCCAGTGCGATTAAGACAGGGAGGGGGGAGACCCAGTACTTC
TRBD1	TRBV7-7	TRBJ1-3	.	CASSIDRGRGNTIYF	TGTGCTAGCAGCATTGACAGGGGACGTGGAAACACCATATATTTT
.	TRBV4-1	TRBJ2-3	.	CASSHLAGDTQYF	TGCGCCAGCAGCCACCTAGCCGGTGATACGCAGTATTTT
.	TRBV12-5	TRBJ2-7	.	CASGLKVVHSYEQYF	TGTGCTAGTGGTTTGAAGGTCGTGCACTCCTACGAGCAGTACTTC
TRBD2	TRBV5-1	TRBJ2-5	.	CASSEGLAGQETQYF	TGCGCCAGCAGCGAGGGACTAGCGGGACAAGAGACCCAGTACTTC
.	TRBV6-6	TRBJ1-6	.	CASSYGGFSPLHF	TGTGCCAGCAGTTACGGGGGTTTCTCACCCCTCCACTTT
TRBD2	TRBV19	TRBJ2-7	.	CATGTTSSYEQYF	TGTGCCACTGGGACTACTAGCTCCTACGAGCAGTACTTC
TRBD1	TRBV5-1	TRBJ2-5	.	CASSEVPGQGLKTQYF	TGCGCCAGCAGCGAAGTGCCGGGACAGGGATTAAAGACCCAGTACTTC
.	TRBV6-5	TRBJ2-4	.	CASSYSEGNIQYF	TGTGCCAGCAGTTACTCGGAAGGAAACATTCAGTACTTC
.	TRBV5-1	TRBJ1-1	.	CASSLVGRGTTEAFF	TGCGCCAGCAGCTTGGTTGGTCGGGGGACAACTGAAGCTTTCTTT
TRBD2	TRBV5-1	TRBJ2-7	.	CASSFSGGAYEQYF	TGCGCCAGCAGCTTTAGCGGGGGGGCCTACGAGCAGTACTTC
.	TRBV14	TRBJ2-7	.	CASSLGRGLSYEQYF	TGTGCCAGCAGCCTAGGGCGAGGTTTGTCCTACGAGCAGTACTTC
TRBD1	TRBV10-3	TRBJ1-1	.	CAISESGDRGVDTEAFF	TGTGCCATCAGTGAGTCCGGGGACAGGGGGGTGGACACTGAAGCTTTCTTT
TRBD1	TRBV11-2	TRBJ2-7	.	CASSRTIGTGEKQYF	TGTGCCAGCAGCCGGACAATCGGGACAGGGGAAAAGCAGTACTTC
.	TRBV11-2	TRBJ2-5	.	CASSGYDGETQYF	TGTGCCAGCTCCGGGTATGATGGAGAGACCCAGTACTTC
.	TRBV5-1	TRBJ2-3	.	CASSLSAGGVGDTQYF	TGCGCCAGCAGCTTGTCTGCCGGGGGAGTGGGAGATACGCAGTATTTT
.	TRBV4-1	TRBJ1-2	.	CASSHPFGGTVFQRGYTF	TGCGCCAGCAGCCACCCATTCGGAGGGACGGTCTTCCAAAGGGGCTACACCTTC
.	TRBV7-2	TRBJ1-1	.	CASSLSTLNTEAFF	TGTGCCAGCAGCTTATCGACTTTGAACACTGAAGCTTTCTTT
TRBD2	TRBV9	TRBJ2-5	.	CASSVGPSGGRGQETQYF	TGTGCCAGCAGCGTTGGGCCTAGCGGGGGACGGGGTCAAGAGACCCAGTACTTC
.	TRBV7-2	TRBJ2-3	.	CASSSFSDTQYF	TGTGCCAGCAGCTCCTTTTCTGATACGCAGTATTTT
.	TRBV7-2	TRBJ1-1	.	CASSWSTNTEAFF	TGTGCCAGCAGCTGGTCTACGAACACTGAAGCTTTCTTT
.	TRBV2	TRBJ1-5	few	CASSRDGNQPQHF	TGTGCCAGCAGCCGGGACGGCAATCAGCCCCAGCATTTT
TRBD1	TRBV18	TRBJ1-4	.	CASSLATGGSEKLFF	TGTGCCAGCTCCCTGGCGACAGGGGGCTCTGAAAAACTGTTTTTT
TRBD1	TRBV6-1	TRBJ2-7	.	CASSEPGQVDYEQYF	TGTGCCAGCAGTGAGCCAGGACAGGTAGACTACGAGCAGTACTTC